This TCR beta chain comes out of a study of T cell responses to AZD1222 COVID-19 vaccine. Whole-study findings and limits: Epitopes outside B.1.351 and B.1.1.7 mutated regions reportedly drew nearly half of spike TCRs. Seropositive at baseline were only a handful of AZD1222 recipients. Donors, mostly white British, included more females; clonal diversity was possibly underestimated. Dominant CD4 TCR responses targeted spike regions 160-218 and 743-854.

This CDR3 has 15 residues. Germline V gene sequence: CDR1 MNHNS, CDR2 SASEGT. V lost 1 base to trimming and J lost 7 bases, with 11 bases between them. This clone came up a few times. Its antigen is unidentified. Method: immunoSEQ multiplex PCR; TCRdb's copy keeps in-frame clones and lacks some. Among about 180,000 clones, more than 75% were seen once, and the ten largest hold around 26%. The source of this sequence is an adult who received the AZD1222 COVID-19 vaccine. The material sequenced was peripheral blood, taken 28 days after the second AZD1222 dose. The V gene is TRBV6-1, the J gene TRBJ1-6; no definite D call. The CDR3 DNA follows: TGTGCCAGCAGTGAAGTAGAATCGCGGAATTCACCCCTCCACTTT. Protein sequence: CASSEVESRNSPLHF.